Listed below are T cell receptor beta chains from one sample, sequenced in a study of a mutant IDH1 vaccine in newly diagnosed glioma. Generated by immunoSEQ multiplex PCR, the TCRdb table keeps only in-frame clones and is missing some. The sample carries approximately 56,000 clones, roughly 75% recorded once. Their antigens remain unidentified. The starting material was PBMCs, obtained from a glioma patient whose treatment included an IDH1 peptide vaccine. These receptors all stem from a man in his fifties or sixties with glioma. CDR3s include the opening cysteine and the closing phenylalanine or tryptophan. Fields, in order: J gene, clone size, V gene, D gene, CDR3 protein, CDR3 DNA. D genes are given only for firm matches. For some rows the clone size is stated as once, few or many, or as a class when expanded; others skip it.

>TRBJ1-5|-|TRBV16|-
CASSGGQLYSNQPQHF
TGTGCCAGCAGCGGTGGACAGCTCTATAGCAATCAGCCCCAGCATTTT
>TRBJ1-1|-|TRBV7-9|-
CASTSRGNTEAFF
TGTGCCAGCACCTCCAGGGGGAACACTGAAGCTTTCTTT
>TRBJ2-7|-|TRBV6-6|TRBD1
CATRTGDNEQYF
TGTGCCACCAGGACAGGGGACAACGAGCAGTACTTC
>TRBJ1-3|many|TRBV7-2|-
CATTQFNTIYF
TGTGCCACCACGCAGTTCAACACCATATATTTT
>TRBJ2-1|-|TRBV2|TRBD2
CASRVGGGTDEQFF
TGTGCCAGCAGAGTAGGCGGGGGTACGGATGAGCAGTTCTTC
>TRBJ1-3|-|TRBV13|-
CASSPGDFSGNTIYF
TGTGCCAGCAGCCCTGGGGACTTCTCTGGAAACACCATATATTTT
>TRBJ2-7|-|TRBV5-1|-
CASSLGTASYEQYF
TGCGCCAGCAGCTTGGGGACAGCCTCCTACGAGCAGTACTTC
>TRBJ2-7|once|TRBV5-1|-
CASSLDQSSYEQYF
TGCGCCAGCAGCTTGGACCAGAGCTCCTACGAGCAGTACTTC
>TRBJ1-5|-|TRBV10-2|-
CASSEIDQPQHF
TGCGCCAGCAGTGAGATAGATCAGCCCCAGCATTTT
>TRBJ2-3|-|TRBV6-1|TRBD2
CASSESLAGGTDTQYF
TGTGCCAGCAGTGAAAGCCTAGCGGGGGGCACAGATACGCAGTATTTT
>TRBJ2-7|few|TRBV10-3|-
CAISEGGQYEQYF
TGTGCCATCAGTGAGGGGGGGCAGTACGAGCAGTACTTC
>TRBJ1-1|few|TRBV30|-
CAWSAWGITEAFF
TGTGCCTGGAGTGCGTGGGGAATCACTGAAGCTTTCTTT
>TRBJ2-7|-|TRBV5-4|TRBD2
CASSPGLAGGPLYEQYF
TGTGCCAGCAGCCCGGGACTAGCGGGGGGCCCACTCTACGAGCAGTACTTC
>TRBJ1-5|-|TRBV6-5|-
CASSYGINQPQHF
TGTGCCAGCAGTTATGGGATCAATCAGCCCCAGCATTTT
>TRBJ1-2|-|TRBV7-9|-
CASSLRRMDDYGYTF
TGTGCCAGCAGCTTGCGGAGGATGGACGACTATGGCTACACCTTC
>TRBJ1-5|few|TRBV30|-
CAWSGTTLNQPQHF
TGTGCCTGGAGCGGGACAACCCTTAATCAGCCCCAGCATTTT
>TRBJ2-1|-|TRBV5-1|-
CASSLITGRVNEQFF
TGCGCCAGCAGCTTGATCACGGGGCGGGTGAATGAGCAGTTCTTC
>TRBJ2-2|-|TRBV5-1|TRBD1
CASSKGQGALGTGELFF
TGCGCCAGCAGCAAGGGACAGGGGGCATTGGGGACCGGGGAGCTGTTTTTT
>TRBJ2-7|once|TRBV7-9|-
CASSFAAGTFGRVSEQYF
TGTGCCAGCAGCTTTGCGGCTGGTACGTTCGGCCGGGTCAGCGAGCAGTACTTC
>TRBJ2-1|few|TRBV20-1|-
CSALQGKEQFF
TGCAGTGCTTTACAGGGAAAGGAGCAGTTCTTC
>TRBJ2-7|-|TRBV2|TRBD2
CASRTGLAGARSYEQYF
TGTGCCAGCAGGACGGGTCTAGCGGGGGCCCGCTCCTACGAGCAGTACTTC
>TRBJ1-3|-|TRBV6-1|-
CASSVEVTSGNTIYF
TGTGCCAGCAGTGTGGAGGTTACCTCTGGAAACACCATATATTTT
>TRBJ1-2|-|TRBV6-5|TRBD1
CASLTLHGTGNGYTF
TGTGCCAGCCTCACCCTTCACGGGACAGGGAATGGCTACACCTTC
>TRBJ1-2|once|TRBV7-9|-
CASSLDGARYGYTF
TGTGCCAGCAGCTTAGATGGGGCCCGATATGGCTACACCTTC
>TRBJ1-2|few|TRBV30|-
CAWSVLGEVHGYTF
TGTGCCTGGAGTGTACTTGGGGAAGTCCATGGCTACACCTTC
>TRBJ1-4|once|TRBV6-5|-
CASSSTATNEKLFF
TGTGCCAGCAGCTCGACCGCAACTAATGAAAAACTGTTTTTT
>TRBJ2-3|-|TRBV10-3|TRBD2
CAISENGSGAPGTDTQYF
TGTGCCATCAGTGAGAACGGTAGCGGGGCTCCCGGGACAGATACGCAGTATTTT
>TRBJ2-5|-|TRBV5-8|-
CASSFYSKETQYF
TGTGCCAGCAGCTTTTACAGCAAAGAGACCCAGTACTTC
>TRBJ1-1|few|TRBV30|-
CAWSGLRATEAFF
TGTGCCTGGAGTGGCCTTAGGGCCACTGAAGCTTTCTTT
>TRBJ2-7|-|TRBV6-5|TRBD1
CASSLDRAYEQYF
TGTGCCAGCAGTTTGGACAGGGCCTACGAGCAGTACTTC
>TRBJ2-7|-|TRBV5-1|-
CASSLGQLTTSEQYF
TGCGCCAGCAGCTTGGGGCAATTAACAACCTCCGAGCAGTACTTC
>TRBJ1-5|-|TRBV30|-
CAWSGENQPQHF
TGTGCCTGGAGTGGGGAGAATCAGCCCCAGCATTTT
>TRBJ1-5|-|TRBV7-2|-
CASSLGRNQPQHF
TGTGCCAGCAGCTTAGGGCGCAATCAGCCCCAGCATTTT
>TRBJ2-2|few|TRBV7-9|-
CASSLGGGNTGELFF
TGTGCCAGCAGCTTAGGAGGGGGGAACACCGGGGAGCTGTTTTTT
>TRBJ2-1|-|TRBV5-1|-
CASSLSSSPDNEQFF
TGCGCCAGCAGCTTGTCCAGCTCGCCGGACAATGAGCAGTTCTTC
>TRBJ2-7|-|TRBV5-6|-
CASSFSAGTHISYEQYF
TGTGCCAGCAGTTTTAGTGCCGGGACACACATTTCCTACGAGCAGTACTTC
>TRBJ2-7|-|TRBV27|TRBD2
CASSLSAGVPTYEQYF
TGTGCCAGCAGTTTGAGTGCGGGGGTACCAACCTACGAGCAGTACTTC
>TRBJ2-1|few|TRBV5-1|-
CASSIKPGSSYNEQFF
TGCGCCAGCAGCATAAAACCGGGAAGCTCCTACAATGAGCAGTTCTTC
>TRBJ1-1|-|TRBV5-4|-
CASSGGRTNTEAFF
TGTGCCAGCAGCGGTGGGCGGACGAACACTGAAGCTTTCTTT
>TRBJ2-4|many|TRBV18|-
CASSPPSTKNIQYF
TGTGCCAGCTCACCACCTAGTACCAAAAACATTCAGTACTTC
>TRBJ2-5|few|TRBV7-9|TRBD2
CASSSGGKDQETQYF
TGTGCCAGCAGCTCGGGGGGGAAGGACCAAGAGACCCAGTACTTC
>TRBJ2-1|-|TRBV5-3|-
CARSFQGRRRFGEQFF
TGTGCCAGAAGCTTCCAGGGGCGTCGGCGATTTGGTGAGCAGTTCTTC
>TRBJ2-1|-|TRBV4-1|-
CASSPRADSYNEQFF
TGCGCCAGCAGCCCCCGGGCGGACTCCTACAATGAGCAGTTCTTC
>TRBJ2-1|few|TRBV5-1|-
CASSIPLQGNEQFF
TGCGCCAGCAGTATCCCGCTACAGGGCAATGAGCAGTTCTTC
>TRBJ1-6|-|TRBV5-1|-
CASSLETNSPLHF
TGCGCCAGCAGCTTGGAGACTAATTCACCCCTCCACTTT
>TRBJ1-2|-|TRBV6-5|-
CASSYRPGGAGGYTF
TGTGCCAGCAGTTACCGCCCGGGGGGCGCGGGGGGCTACACCTTC
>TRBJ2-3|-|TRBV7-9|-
CASSRDGTSTDTQYF
TGTGCCAGCAGCCGAGACGGGACTAGCACAGATACGCAGTATTTT